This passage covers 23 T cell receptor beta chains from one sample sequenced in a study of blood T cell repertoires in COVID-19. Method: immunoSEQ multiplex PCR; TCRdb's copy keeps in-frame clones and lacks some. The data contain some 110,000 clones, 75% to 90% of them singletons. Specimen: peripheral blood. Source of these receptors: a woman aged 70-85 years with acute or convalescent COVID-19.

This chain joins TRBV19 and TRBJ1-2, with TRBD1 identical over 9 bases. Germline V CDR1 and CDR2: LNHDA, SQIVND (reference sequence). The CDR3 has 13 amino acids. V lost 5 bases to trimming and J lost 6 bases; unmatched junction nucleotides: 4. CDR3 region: CASSPRTGDGYTF. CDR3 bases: TGTGCCAGTAGTCCGCGGACAGGGGATGGCTACACCTTC.

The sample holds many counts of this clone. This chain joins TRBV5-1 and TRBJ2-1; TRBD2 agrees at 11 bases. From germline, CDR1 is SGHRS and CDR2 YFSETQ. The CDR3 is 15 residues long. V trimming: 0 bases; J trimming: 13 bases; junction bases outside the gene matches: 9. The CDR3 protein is CASSLDDPSGRPQFF. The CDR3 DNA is TGCGCCAGCAGCTTGGATGATCCTAGCGGGAGGCCCCAGTTCTTC.

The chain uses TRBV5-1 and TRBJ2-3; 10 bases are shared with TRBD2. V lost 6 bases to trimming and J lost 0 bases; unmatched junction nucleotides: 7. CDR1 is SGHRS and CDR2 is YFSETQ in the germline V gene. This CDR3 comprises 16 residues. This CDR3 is CASTRMTSGSTDTQYF. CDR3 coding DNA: TGCGCCAGCACCCGAATGACTAGCGGGAGCACAGATACGCAGTATTTT.

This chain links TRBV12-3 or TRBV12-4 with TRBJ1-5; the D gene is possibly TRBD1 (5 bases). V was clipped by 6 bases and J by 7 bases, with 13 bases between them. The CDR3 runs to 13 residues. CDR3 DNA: TGTGCCAGCAGGTGGGGCGCGGAGCAGCCCCAGCATTTT. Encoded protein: CASRWGAEQPQHF.

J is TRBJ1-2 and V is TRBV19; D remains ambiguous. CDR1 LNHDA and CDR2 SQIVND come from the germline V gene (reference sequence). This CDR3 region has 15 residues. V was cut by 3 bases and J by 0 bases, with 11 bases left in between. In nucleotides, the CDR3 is TGTGCCAGTAGTATTGGTGGCAGTCCTAACTATGGCTACACCTTC. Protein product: CASSIGGSPNYGYTF.

CDR3 bases: TGTGCCAGCAGCTGGGCGCGGGAGGGCGAGCAGTTCTTC. The encoded protein is CASSWAREGEQFF. This chain connects TRBV7-3 to TRBJ2-1; 9 nucleotides align to TRBD2. CDR3 length: 13 amino acids. The J segment lost 10 bases and the V segment lost 4 bases, leaving 5 bases of the junction unmatched. CDR1 is SGHTA and CDR2 is FQGTGA in the germline V gene. Looking up the rest from reference TRBV7-3 and TRBJ2-1 gives the full variable domain: GAGVSQTPSNKVTEKGKYVELRCDPISGHTALYWYRQSLGQGPEFLIYFQGTGAADDSGLPNDRFFAVRPEGSVSTLKIQRTERGDSAVYLCASSWAREGEQFFGPGTRLTVL.

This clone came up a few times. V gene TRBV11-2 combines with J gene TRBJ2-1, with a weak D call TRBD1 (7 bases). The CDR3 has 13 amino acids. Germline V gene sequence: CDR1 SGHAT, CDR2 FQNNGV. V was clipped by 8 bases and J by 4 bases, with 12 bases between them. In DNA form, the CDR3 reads TGTGCCAGCGGGGGGACAGCGTACAATGAGCAGTTCTTC. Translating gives CASGGTAYNEQFF.

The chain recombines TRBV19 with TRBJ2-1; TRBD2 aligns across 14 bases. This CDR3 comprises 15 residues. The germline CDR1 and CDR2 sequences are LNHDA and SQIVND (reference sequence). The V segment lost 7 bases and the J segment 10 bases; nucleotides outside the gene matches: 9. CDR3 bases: TGTGCCAGTACTCAGACTAGCGGGGGGGCCTCCGAGCAGTTCTTC. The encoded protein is CASTQTSGGASEQFF.

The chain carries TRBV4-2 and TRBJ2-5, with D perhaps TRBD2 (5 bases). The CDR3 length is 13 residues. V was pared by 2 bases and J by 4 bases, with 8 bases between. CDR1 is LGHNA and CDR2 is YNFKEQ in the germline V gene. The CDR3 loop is CASSQRAVETQYF. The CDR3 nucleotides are TGTGCCAGCAGCCAACGAGCGGTAGAGACCCAGTACTTC.

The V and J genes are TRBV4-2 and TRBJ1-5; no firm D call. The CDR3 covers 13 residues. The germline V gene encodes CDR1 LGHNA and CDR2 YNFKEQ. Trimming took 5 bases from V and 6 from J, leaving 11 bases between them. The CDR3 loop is CASSFREGQPQHF. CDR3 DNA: TGTGCCAGCAGCTTCAGAGAGGGTCAGCCCCAGCATTTT.

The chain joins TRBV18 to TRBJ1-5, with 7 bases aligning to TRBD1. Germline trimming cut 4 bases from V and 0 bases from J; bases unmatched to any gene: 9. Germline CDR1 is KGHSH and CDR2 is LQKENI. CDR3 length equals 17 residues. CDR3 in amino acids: CASSRGWGQNSNQPQHF. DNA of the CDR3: TGTGCCAGCTCACGAGGATGGGGACAGAATAGCAATCAGCCCCAGCATTTT.

In DNA form, the CDR3 reads TGTGCCAGCAAAAAGGGGGACGGGATCTCTGGAAACACCATATATTTT. This translates into CASKKGDGISGNTIYF. The chain employs TRBV2 and TRBJ1-3, with D possibly being TRBD1 (6 bases). V was trimmed by 7 bases and J by 0 bases, leaving 16 bases between them. This CDR3 has 16 amino acids. Germline assignment: CDR1 SNHLY and CDR2 FYNNEI.

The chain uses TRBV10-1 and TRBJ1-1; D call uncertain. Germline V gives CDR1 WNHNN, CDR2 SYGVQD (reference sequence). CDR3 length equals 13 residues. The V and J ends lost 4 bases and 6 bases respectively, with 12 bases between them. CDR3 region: CASSARRGAEAFF. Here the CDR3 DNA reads TGCGCCAGCAGTGCCAGGCGGGGAGCTGAAGCTTTCTTT.

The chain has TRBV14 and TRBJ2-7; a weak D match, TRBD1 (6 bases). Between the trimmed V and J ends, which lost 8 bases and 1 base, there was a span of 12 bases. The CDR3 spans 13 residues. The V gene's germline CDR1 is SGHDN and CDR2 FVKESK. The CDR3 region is CASSLGGSYEQYF. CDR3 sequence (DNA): TGTGCCAGCTCACTAGGGGGTTCCTACGAGCAGTACTTC.

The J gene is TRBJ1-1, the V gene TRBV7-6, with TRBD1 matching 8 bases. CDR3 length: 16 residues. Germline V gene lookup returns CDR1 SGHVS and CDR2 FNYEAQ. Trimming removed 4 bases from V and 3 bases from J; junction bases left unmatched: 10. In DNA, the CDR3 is TGTGCCAGCAGCTATAAACCGGACAGGGAGGACACTGAAGCTTTCTTT. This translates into CASSYKPDREDTEAFF.

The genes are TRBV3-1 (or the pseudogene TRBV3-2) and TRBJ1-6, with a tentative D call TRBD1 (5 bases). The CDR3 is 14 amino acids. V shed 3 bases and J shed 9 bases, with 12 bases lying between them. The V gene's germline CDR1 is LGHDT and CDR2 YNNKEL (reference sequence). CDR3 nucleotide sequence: TGTGCCAGCAGCCAGGCGGGGGTAGGTTCACCCCTCCACTTT. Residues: CASSQAGVGSPLHF.

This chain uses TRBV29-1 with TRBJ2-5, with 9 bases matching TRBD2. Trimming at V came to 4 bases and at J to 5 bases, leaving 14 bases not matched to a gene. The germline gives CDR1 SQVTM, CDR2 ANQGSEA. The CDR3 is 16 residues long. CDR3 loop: CSVVGLAGRPGETQYF. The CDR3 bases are TGCAGCGTTGTCGGGCTAGCGGGGCGGCCGGGGGAGACCCAGTACTTC.

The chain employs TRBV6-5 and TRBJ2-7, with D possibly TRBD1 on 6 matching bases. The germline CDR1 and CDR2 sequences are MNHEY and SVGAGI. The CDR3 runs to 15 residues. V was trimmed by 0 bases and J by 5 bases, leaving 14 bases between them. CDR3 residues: CASSYSRVGAHEQYF. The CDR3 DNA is TGTGCCAGCAGTTACTCGAGAGTGGGGGCCCACGAGCAGTACTTC.

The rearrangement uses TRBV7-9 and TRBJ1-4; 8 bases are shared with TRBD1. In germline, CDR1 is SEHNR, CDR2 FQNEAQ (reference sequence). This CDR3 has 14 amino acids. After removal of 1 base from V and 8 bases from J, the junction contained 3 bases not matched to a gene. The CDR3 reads CASSLGNRGEKLFF. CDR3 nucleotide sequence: TGTGCCAGCAGCTTAGGGAACAGGGGGGAAAAACTGTTTTTT.

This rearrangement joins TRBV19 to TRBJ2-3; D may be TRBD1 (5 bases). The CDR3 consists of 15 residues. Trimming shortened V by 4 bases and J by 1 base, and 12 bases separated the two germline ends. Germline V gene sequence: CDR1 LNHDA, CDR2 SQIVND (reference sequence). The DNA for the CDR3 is TGTGCCAGTAGTACCCTAGGGGCAGGCACAGATACGCAGTATTTT. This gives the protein CASSTLGAGTDTQYF.

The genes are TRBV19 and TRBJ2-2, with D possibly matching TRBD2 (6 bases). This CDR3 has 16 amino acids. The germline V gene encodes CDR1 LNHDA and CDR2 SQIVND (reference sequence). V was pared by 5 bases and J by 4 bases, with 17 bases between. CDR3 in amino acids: CASSLGTQAGTGELFF. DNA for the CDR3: TGTGCCAGTAGTCTAGGGACCCAAGCGGGCACCGGGGAGCTGTTTTTT.

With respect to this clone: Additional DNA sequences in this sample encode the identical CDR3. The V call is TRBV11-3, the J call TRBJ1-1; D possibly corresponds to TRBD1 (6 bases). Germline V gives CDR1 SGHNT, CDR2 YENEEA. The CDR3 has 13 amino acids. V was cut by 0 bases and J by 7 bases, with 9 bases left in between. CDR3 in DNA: TGTGCCAGCAGCTTAGATCAGGGGAGTGAAGCTTTCTTT. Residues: CASSLDQGSEAFF. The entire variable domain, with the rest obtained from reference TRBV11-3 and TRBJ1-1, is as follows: EAGVVQSPRYKIIEKKQPVAFWCNPISGHNTLYWYLQNLGQGPELLIRYENEEAVDDSQLPKDRFSAERLKGVDSTLKIQPAELGDSAVYLCASSLDQGSEAFFGQGTRLTVV.

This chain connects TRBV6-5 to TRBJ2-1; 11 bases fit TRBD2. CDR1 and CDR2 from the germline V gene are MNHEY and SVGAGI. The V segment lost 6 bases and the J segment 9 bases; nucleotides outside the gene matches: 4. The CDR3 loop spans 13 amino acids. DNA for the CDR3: TGTGCCAGCAGGGATAGCGGGGGGGGTGAGCAGTTCTTC. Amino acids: CASRDSGGGEQFF.